These 10 T cell receptor beta chains share one sample of origin, sequenced in a study of blood T cell repertoires in COVID-19 (dated by TCRdb to 2020 to 2022). The library was obtained by the immunoSEQ multiplex PCR assay. TCRdb carries this immuneACCESS record with in-frame sequences only. Its versions omit some clonotypes, under half of them owing to an unresolved V gene in the studies checked, with the rest unexplained. This sample is represented by hundreds of thousands of clones; around 87% of them were singletons. The ten largest clones add up to about 6% of the sample. The specimen was peripheral blood. These receptor sequences come from a woman between 45 and 65 years old with COVID-19, enrolled during active disease.

This clone was observed a single time. The CDR3 reads CASSYTSIYPSYEQYF. The CDR3 DNA follows: TGTGCCAGCAGTTACACCTCAATCTATCCCTCCTACGAGCAGTACTTC. The chain uses TRBV6-5 and TRBJ2-7; D is ambiguous. In germline, CDR1 is MNHEY, CDR2 SVGAGI. The CDR3 sequence is 16 residues long. V shed 2 bases and J shed 0 bases, with 14 bases lying between them.

The V gene is TRBV7-9, the J gene TRBJ1-2, with D possibly matching TRBD1 (6 bases). V shed 0 bases and J shed 6 bases, with 8 bases lying between them. The CDR3 is made up of 13 amino acids. The V gene's germline CDR1 is SEHNR and CDR2 FQNEAQ (reference sequence). For the CDR3, the DNA is TGTGCCAGCAGCTTAGCGGGGGCGGATGGCTACACCTTC. Protein product: CASSLAGADGYTF.

The V and J genes are TRBV4-3 and TRBJ2-1; a weak D match, TRBD2 (6 bases). V was trimmed by 0 bases and J by 13 bases, leaving 13 bases between them. The CDR3 is made up of 13 amino acids. Germline CDR1 is LGHNA and CDR2 is YSLEER. CDR3 nucleotide sequence: TGCGCCAGCAGCCAAGATTTGCGGCGGGATCAGTTCTTC. Translated, it gives CASSQDLRRDQFF.

The count of this clone is one. J is TRBJ2-7 and V is TRBV6-2 or TRBV6-3, with TRBD1 matching over 11 bases. The germline gives CDR1 MNHEY, CDR2 SVGEGT. This CDR3 contains 15 residues. Losses at the gene ends were 1 base for V and 7 bases for J; bases not matched to a gene: 6. The CDR3 sequence: CASSYLDRGPGEQYF. DNA for the CDR3: TGTGCCAGCAGTTACTTGGACAGGGGGCCGGGGGAGCAGTACTTC.

This clone was found a few times. V usage is TRBV18 and J usage is TRBJ1-2; the D gene is possibly TRBD1 (6 bases). V lost 3 bases, J lost 10 bases, and 12 bases lay in between. CDR3 size: 12 residues. Germline values: CDR1 KGHSH, CDR2 LQKENI. CDR3 sequence (DNA): TGTGCCAGCTCACCCAACCGGGACACCTACACCTTC. Translation gives CASSPNRDTYTF. Drawing the rest from reference TRBV18 and TRBJ1-2, the complete variable domain is NAGVMQNPRHLVRRRGQEARLRCSPMKGHSHVYWYRQLPEEGLKFMVYLQKENIIDESGMPKERFSAEFPKEGPSILRIQQVVRGDSAAYFCASSPNRDTYTFGSGTRLTVV.

The chain links TRBV11-1 to TRBJ1-1; 7 bases line up with TRBD1. Looked up from germline, CDR1 is SGHAT and CDR2 is FQDESV (reference sequence). The CDR3 sequence is 15 residues long. The V and J ends lost 6 bases and 4 bases, in that order; junction bases with no gene match: 11. DNA for the CDR3: TGTGCCAGCAGTTTGGACAGGCGTAGTGTCACTGAAGCTTTCTTT. This gives the protein CASSLDRRSVTEAFF.

V and J are TRBV10-3 and TRBJ1-3; 9 bases are shared with TRBD1. This CDR3 spans 20 amino acids. Trimming at V came to 3 bases and at J to 1 base, leaving 16 bases not matched to a gene. In germline, CDR1 is ENHRY, CDR2 SYGVKD. In nucleotides, the CDR3 is TGTGCCATCAGTGAACCTCCGTGGGACAGGGAAGGCGGGTCTGGAAACACCATATATTTT. Translating it yields CAISEPPWDREGGSGNTIYF.

V gene TRBV7-2 combines with J gene TRBJ1-1; D is undetermined. Trimming removed 1 base from V and 6 bases from J, with 15 bases in between. The CDR3 extends over 15 amino acids. The germline V gene encodes CDR1 SGHTA and CDR2 FQGNSA. CDR3 residues: CASSLVRGLVSEAFF. CDR3 sequence (DNA): TGTGCCAGCAGCTTAGTTCGAGGTCTGGTTTCTGAAGCTTTCTTT.

The chain couples TRBV6-1 to TRBJ2-5; 10 nucleotides match TRBD1. Germline V gene lookup returns CDR1 MNHNS and CDR2 SASEGT. This CDR3 comprises 17 residues. V lost 6 bases to trimming and J lost 3 bases; unmatched junction nucleotides: 13. CDR3 coding DNA: TGTGCCAGCAGAGAAAAGGACAGGGGGAGATGGGAAGAGACCCAGTACTTC. Protein sequence: CASREKDRGRWEETQYF.

This clone was detected a few times. V usage is TRBV29-1 and J usage is TRBJ2-7; D might be TRBD1 (6 bases). CDR3 length: 15 amino acids. Per the germline V gene, CDR1 is SQVTM and CDR2 is ANQGSEA. V dropped 0 bases and J dropped 0 bases, with 12 bases sitting between them. CDR3 amino acids: CSVEDWADSSYEQYF. For the CDR3, the DNA is TGCAGCGTTGAAGATTGGGCGGACAGCTCCTACGAGCAGTACTTC.